The 2 T cell receptor beta chains given below trace back to one sample, sequenced in a study of radiotherapy plus CTLA-4 blockade in lung cancer. The method was immunoSEQ multiplex PCR; TCRdb's version includes in-frame clones alone and lacks a portion of them. The data show tens of thousands of clones, roughly three quarters seen once. Here the sequenced sample was peripheral blood, taken from a patient treated with radiotherapy plus ipilimumab. The receptors originated from a human donor with non-small cell lung cancer who had stable disease on radiotherapy plus ipilimumab.

This clone was recorded a few times. This rearrangement joins TRBV10-1 to TRBJ2-4, with TRBD2 matching over 8 bases. The CDR3 sequence is 14 residues long. Germline V gene data show CDR1 as WNHNN and CDR2 as SYGVQD (reference sequence). Trimming took 0 bases from V and 7 from J; bases not matched to a gene: 2. CDR3 loop: CASSESGLVNIQYF. Written as DNA, the CDR3 is TGCGCCAGCAGTGAGTCGGGACTAGTTAACATTCAGTACTTC.

The V and J genes are TRBV28 and TRBJ2-6; TRBD1 matches at 7 bases. The CDR3 covers 16 residues. J was trimmed by 4 bases and V by 6 bases; bases with no gene match: 9. Germline loops: CDR1 MDHEN, CDR2 SYDVKM. The CDR3 DNA sequence: TGTGCCAGCAGCTCACTGACAGGGCCCGGGGCCAACGTCCTGACTTTC. Amino acids: CASSSLTGPGANVLTF.